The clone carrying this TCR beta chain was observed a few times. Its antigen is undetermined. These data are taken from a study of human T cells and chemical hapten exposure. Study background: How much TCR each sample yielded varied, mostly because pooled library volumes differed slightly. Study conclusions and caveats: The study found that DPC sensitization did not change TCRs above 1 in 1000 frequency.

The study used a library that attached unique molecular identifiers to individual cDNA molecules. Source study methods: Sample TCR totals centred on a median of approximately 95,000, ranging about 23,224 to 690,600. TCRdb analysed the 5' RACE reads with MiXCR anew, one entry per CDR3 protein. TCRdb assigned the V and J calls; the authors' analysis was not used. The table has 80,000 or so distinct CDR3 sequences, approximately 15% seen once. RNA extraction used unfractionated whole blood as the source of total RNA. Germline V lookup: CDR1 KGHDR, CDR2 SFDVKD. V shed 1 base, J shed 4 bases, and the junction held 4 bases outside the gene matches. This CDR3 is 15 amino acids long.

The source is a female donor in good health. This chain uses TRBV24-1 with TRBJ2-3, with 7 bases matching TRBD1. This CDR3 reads CATSDFTGDPDTQYF. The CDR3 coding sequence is TGTGCCACCAGTGATTTTACAGGGGACCCAGATACGCAGTATTTT.